These T cell receptor beta chains were read from a single sample in a study of blood T cell repertoires in COVID-19. Repertoires were generated with immunoSEQ multiplex PCR, while TCRdb's copy carries only in-frame clones and drops some. The sample has 150,000 to 200,000 clones, almost 80% seen once. Sequencing used PBMCs or T cells enriched from blood (not recorded which). These receptors originate from a woman aged 50 to 60 who had recovered from COVID-19. Both conserved end residues are part of each CDR3. Fields, in order: V gene, J gene, D gene, CDR3 length, clone size, CDR3 protein, CDR3 DNA. A D gene is named only where the DNA matches it firmly. Clone size is stated in some rows and not others, as once, few, many or a class when expanded.

TRBV9,TRBJ2-3,TRBD1,15,.,CASSPRQGAADTQYF,TGTGCCAGCAGCCCCCGACAGGGGGCAGCAGATACGCAGTATTTT
TRBV27,TRBJ1-1,.,13,many,CASSLSRGGRAFF,TGTGCCAGCAGTTTATCCCGAGGGGGTCGAGCTTTCTTT
TRBV3-1/TRBV3-2,TRBJ2-5,.,14,.,CASTLTGGGETQYF,TGTGCCAGCACCCTCACGGGTGGGGGGGAGACCCAGTACTTC
TRBV7-9,TRBJ2-5,.,14,.,CASSLAREVETQYF,TGTGCCAGCAGCTTAGCGCGAGAGGTGGAGACCCAGTACTTC
TRBV28,TRBJ2-1,TRBD2,16,.,CASSPLGGLAGYEQFF,TGTGCCAGCAGTCCATTAGGGGGACTAGCGGGATATGAGCAGTTCTTC
TRBV28,TRBJ2-1,TRBD2,14,once,CASRVAGAFNEQFF,TGTGCCAGCCGGGTAGCGGGAGCTTTCAATGAGCAGTTCTTC
TRBV5-1,TRBJ2-1,TRBD2,15,once,CASTFALAGDNEQFF,TGCGCCAGCACGTTCGCATTAGCGGGAGACAATGAGCAGTTCTTC
TRBV4-2,TRBJ2-1,TRBD2,16,.,CASSHGTSGSYNEQFF,TGTGCCAGCAGCCACGGGACTAGCGGATCCTACAATGAGCAGTTCTTC
TRBV9,TRBJ2-3,TRBD2,16,.,CASNRGASGPPDTQYF,TGTGCCAGCAACCGAGGGGCTAGCGGGCCCCCAGATACGCAGTATTTT
TRBV19,TRBJ2-1,.,18,.,CASSIDLSLGGGADEQFF,TGTGCCAGTAGTATAGATCTATCGTTGGGAGGGGGGGCGGATGAGCAGTTCTTC
TRBV3-1/TRBV3-2,TRBJ2-1,.,14,.,CASSQAWPPHEQFF,TGTGCCAGCAGCCAAGCCTGGCCCCCGCATGAGCAGTTCTTC
TRBV6-2/TRBV6-3,TRBJ2-3,TRBD1,16,.,CASSYGTGPSTDTQYF,TGTGCCAGCAGTTACGGGACAGGGCCTAGCACAGATACGCAGTATTTT
TRBV18,TRBJ2-5,TRBD1,13,.,CASSRDREETQYF,TGTGCCAGCTCAAGGGACAGGGAAGAGACCCAGTACTTC
TRBV6-5,TRBJ1-5,TRBD1,15,.,CASSRTTGGNQPQHF,TGTGCCAGCAGTCGGACGACAGGGGGCAATCAGCCCCAGCATTTT
TRBV9,TRBJ2-1,.,17,.,CASSYTAINFKYNEQFF,TGTGCCAGCAGCTATACCGCGATAAACTTCAAATACAATGAGCAGTTCTTC
TRBV11-1,TRBJ2-1,TRBD2,15,.,CASSLLAGVYNEQFF,TGTGCCAGCAGCTTACTAGCGGGGGTCTACAATGAGCAGTTCTTC
TRBV30,TRBJ1-2,TRBD1,11,.,CAWTQGGLHTF,TGTGCCTGGACGCAGGGGGGCCTCCACACCTTC
TRBV28,TRBJ1-5,.,14,.,CASSSGYSNQPQHF,TGTGCCAGCAGTTCCGGTTATAGCAATCAGCCCCAGCATTTT
TRBV30,TRBJ2-7,TRBD2,14,.,CAWGVGTSAYEQYF,TGTGCCTGGGGAGTTGGGACTAGCGCCTACGAGCAGTACTTC
TRBV27,TRBJ1-5,.,16,.,CASSSTAPTSNQPQHF,TGTGCCAGCAGTTCAACAGCTCCTACTAGCAATCAGCCCCAGCATTTT
TRBV19,TRBJ2-1,.,15,.,CASSNGSPSYNEQFF,TGTGCCAGTAGTAATGGGAGCCCTTCCTACAATGAGCAGTTCTTC
TRBV18,TRBJ2-2,TRBD1,16,.,CASSPQGAKNTGELFF,TGTGCCAGCTCACCCCAGGGGGCCAAGAACACCGGGGAGCTGTTTTTT
TRBV27,TRBJ2-1,TRBD2,19,.,CASSLSRLAGPRGNNEQFF,TGTGCCAGCAGTTTATCGAGACTAGCGGGACCTCGGGGAAACAATGAGCAGTTCTTC
TRBV27,TRBJ1-2,TRBD1,18,.,CASSLLGDRNTASYGYTF,TGTGCCAGCAGTTTACTGGGGGACAGGAACACGGCGTCTTATGGCTACACCTTC
TRBV5-6,TRBJ1-1,TRBD1,18,.,CASSLAEDRGLYGSEAFF,TGTGCCAGCAGCTTGGCCGAAGACAGGGGACTCTACGGATCTGAAGCTTTCTTT
TRBV7-8,TRBJ2-1,.,18,.,CASSLVISADPSYNEQFF,TGTGCCAGCAGCTTGGTCATATCAGCGGACCCCTCCTACAATGAGCAGTTCTTC
TRBV18,TRBJ1-5,.,15,.,CASSPGQGGNQPQHF,TGTGCCAGCTCACCAGGGCAGGGCGGCAATCAGCCCCAGCATTTT
TRBV6-5,TRBJ2-1,.,15,few,CASSYSTPDYNEQFF,TGTGCCAGCAGTTACTCGACACCTGATTACAATGAGCAGTTCTTC
TRBV7-9,TRBJ1-4,.,14,.,CASSFGGPNEKLFF,TGTGCCAGCAGCTTCGGGGGGCCTAATGAAAAACTGTTTTTT
TRBV4-1,TRBJ2-7,.,15,.,CASSPEGGGGYEQYF,TGCGCCAGCAGCCCCGAAGGGGGAGGGGGCTACGAGCAGTACTTC
TRBV30,TRBJ2-1,.,12,few,CAWRSLAGEVFF,TGTGCCTGGAGGAGTCTGGCGGGTGAGGTTTTCTTC
TRBV15,TRBJ1-4,.,14,.,CATRGRATNEKLFF,TGTGCCACCAGGGGTCGGGCAACTAATGAAAAACTGTTTTTT
TRBV19,TRBJ1-2,.,12,.,CASSMSQAGYTF,TGTGCCAGTAGTATGTCCCAGGCTGGCTACACCTTC
TRBV27,TRBJ1-2,TRBD1,16,.,CASSLSGSGGHYGYTF,TGTGCCAGCAGTTTATCGGGTTCAGGGGGCCACTATGGCTACACCTTC
TRBV3-1/TRBV3-2,TRBJ1-5,.,12,.,CASSHSDQPQHF,TGTGCCAGCAGCCATTCAGATCAGCCCCAGCATTTT
TRBV24-1,TRBJ2-1,TRBD1,16,.,CATSDKRQGAFNEQFF,TGTGCCACCAGTGATAAAAGACAGGGGGCCTTCAATGAGCAGTTCTTC
TRBV5-4,TRBJ2-7,TRBD1,15,.,CASSWGQGVAYEQYF,TGTGCCAGCAGCTGGGGACAGGGTGTCGCCTACGAGCAGTACTTC
TRBV5-5,TRBJ1-2,.,14,.,CASSGDSSNYGYTF,TGTGCCAGCAGTGGTGACAGCTCTAACTATGGCTACACCTTC
TRBV25-1,TRBJ1-2,.,14,.,CASSESGKGYGYTF,TGTGCCAGCAGTGAATCAGGGAAGGGCTATGGCTACACCTTC
TRBV10-3,TRBJ1-2,TRBD1,14,.,CAIRGTGINYGYTF,TGTGCCATCAGGGGGACAGGAATTAACTATGGCTACACCTTC